The T cell receptor (beta chain) under discussion was sequenced for a study of cytomegalovirus exposure and HLA in healthy donors. Findings and caveats of the study: A later analysis linked a missense DCLRE1C variant to TCR beta V- and J-gene trimming.

Of note for this clone: Its antigen is not identified.

Germline V CDR1 and CDR2: MNHEY, SMNVEV (reference sequence). The V gene lost 2 bases and the J gene lost 6 bases, with 11 bases spanning the gap. The CDR3 sequence is 13 residues long. The PCR contained 60 Vbeta and 13 Jbeta primers. Some clones are missing from TCRdb's copy, which holds only in-frame ones; the method was immunoSEQ multiplex PCR. The sample has over 130,000 clones; 65% to 85% are singletons. This TCR was sampled from a male donor in good health and CMV-seronegative. The material sequenced was PBMCs. This sequence joins TRBV27 and TRBJ2-7, with TRBD2 as a possible D gene (6 bases). The CDR3 region is CASSLIGSGEQYF. CDR3 nucleotides: TGTGCCAGCAGTTTAATCGGGAGTGGCGAGCAGTACTTC.